Below, 8 T cell receptor beta chains from the same sample are listed, as sequenced in a study of blood T cell repertoires in COVID-19. Some clones are missing from TCRdb's copy, which holds only in-frame ones; the method was immunoSEQ multiplex PCR. The data show some 88,000 clones, about 76% seen once. Sequencing was carried out using peripheral blood. These receptors all come from a human donor in a cohort sampled during active COVID-19.

V usage is TRBV3-1 (or the pseudogene TRBV3-2) and J usage is TRBJ2-5, with D possibly matching TRBD2 (6 bases). Per the germline V gene, CDR1 is LGHDT and CDR2 is YNNKEL (reference sequence). V lost 0 bases and J 1 base, leaving 9 bases between the germline ends. The CDR3 loop spans 15 amino acids. CDR3 residues: CASSQDMGGQETQYF. The CDR3 nucleotides are TGTGCCAGCAGCCAAGATATGGGGGGCCAAGAGACCCAGTACTTC.

The rearrangement joins TRBV6-5 to TRBJ1-4; weak D call: TRBD1 (6 bases). CDR1 is MNHEY, CDR2 SVGAGI, per germline. Deletions cut 7 bases from V and 13 bases from J, with 19 bases between. This CDR3 has 13 amino acids. CDR3 bases: TGTGCCAGCAAAAAACAGGGCGCGAGGGGACTGTTTTTT. Protein: CASKKQGARGLFF.

The chain uses TRBV7-2 and TRBJ1-2; D remains unclear. The V and J ends lost 5 bases and 1 base respectively, with 8 bases between them. This CDR3 region has 13 residues. Germline lookup yields CDR1 SGHTA and CDR2 FQGNSA. CDR3 DNA: TGTGCCAGCAGCCCAAGTAGTAACTATGGCTACACCTTC. Translating it yields CASSPSSNYGYTF.

This chain links TRBV29-1 with TRBJ2-3, with TRBD1 matching over 7 bases. V lost 1 base, J lost 1 base, and 5 bases stayed unmatched. CDR1 SQVTM and CDR2 ANQGSEA come from the germline V gene. CDR3 length: 15 residues. For the CDR3, the DNA is TGCAGCGTTGAAGGACTCGACAGGGGCACAGATACGCAGTATTTT. It encodes CSVEGLDRGTDTQYF.

V usage is TRBV7-9 and J usage is TRBJ2-3; TRBD2 agrees at 8 bases. Germline-derived CDR1 and CDR2 are SEHNR and FQNEAQ (reference sequence). V lost 4 bases and J lost 6; bases outside the gene matches: 6. This CDR3 has 14 residues. The CDR3: CASSSGTRDDTQYF. Here the CDR3 DNA reads TGTGCCAGCAGCTCGGGGACTAGGGACGATACGCAGTATTTT.

The rearrangement links TRBV5-1 to TRBJ2-7; D is perhaps TRBD2 (5 bases). Trimming removed 9 bases from V and 6 bases from J, with 19 bases in between. This CDR3 has 13 amino acids. CDR1 is SGHRS and CDR2 is YFSETQ in the germline V gene. The CDR3 nucleotides are TGCGCCACCTCTCCCGCTGAGGGTTTCGAGCAGTACTTC. It is translated as CATSPAEGFEQYF.

The genes are TRBV10-1 and TRBJ2-1; TRBD2 matches 7 bases. The CDR3 totals 18 residues. The germline V gene has CDR1 WNHNN and CDR2 SYGVQD (reference sequence). The trim removed 4 bases at V and 0 bases at J, leaving 12 bases unmatched. CDR3 protein: CASSGPAGAFSSYNEQFF. The CDR3 nucleotides are TGCGCCAGCAGTGGTCCCGCGGGAGCCTTTAGCTCCTACAATGAGCAGTTCTTC.

This clone was seen only a few times. The J gene is TRBJ2-6, the V gene TRBV30; no clear D. Deletions cut 7 bases from V and 0 bases from J, with 7 bases between. CDR1 and CDR2 (germline): GTSNPN, SVGIG (reference sequence). This CDR3 comprises 13 residues. The CDR3 spells CAFPHSGANVLTF. CDR3 DNA sequence: TGTGCCTTTCCACACTCTGGGGCCAACGTCCTGACTTTC. Looking up the rest from reference TRBV30 and TRBJ2-6 gives the full variable domain: SQTIHQWPATLVQPVGSPLSLECTVEGTSNPNLYWYRQAAGRGLQLLFYSVGIGQISSEVPQNLSASRPQDRQFILSSKKLLLSDSGFYLCAFPHSGANVLTFGAGSRLTVL.